A single sample gave rise to the 16 T cell receptor beta chains below, sequenced in a study of radiotherapy plus CTLA-4 blockade in lung cancer. Using immunoSEQ multiplex PCR, the repertoire was profiled, and TCRdb retains in-frame clones only, with some absent. The sample consists of more than 75,000 clones, around 72% of them appearing once. This specimen consisted of peripheral blood, obtained from a patient treated with radiotherapy plus ipilimumab. The receptors originated from a human donor with non-small cell lung cancer that progressed on radiotherapy plus ipilimumab.

The V gene is TRBV5-1, the J gene TRBJ1-1; D is uncertain. V lost 1 base and J lost 1, with 5 bases in between. The CDR3 is made up of 13 amino acids. Per germline, CDR1 SGHRS and CDR2 YFSETQ. The CDR3 sequence is CASSLRQNTEAFF. CDR3 nucleotides: TGCGCCAGCAGCTTGAGACAGAACACTGAAGCTTTCTTT.

On this clone itself: The DNA is omitted, as the CDR3 cannot be located on it reliably, and the CDR3 follows TCRdb's listing. The chain links TRBV28 to TRBJ1-5. Per the germline V gene, CDR1 is MDHEN and CDR2 is SYDVKM. Both ends counted, the CDR3 spans 18 residues. CDR3 protein: CASSLSYTFGGSNQPQHF.

On this clone: The sample contains more than one DNA sequence encoding this CDR3. As DNA, the CDR3 is TGTGCCAGTAGTATCAGTGCGAACACTGAAGCTTTCTTT. Amino acid sequence: CASSISANTEAFF. The genes are TRBV19 and TRBJ1-1; D remains unclear. CDR1 and CDR2 from the germline V gene are LNHDA and SQIVND (reference sequence). The V end was cut by 3 bases, the J end by 1 base, with 6 bases between. CDR3 size: 13 residues.

The chain uses TRBV6-6 and TRBJ1-1; D gene unclear. Trimming stripped 0 bases from V and 11 bases from J, with 13 bases between. CDR1 MNHNY and CDR2 SVGAGI come from the germline V gene (reference sequence). The CDR3 has 13 amino acids. CDR3 residues: CASSYSKVGGAFF. Written as DNA, the CDR3 is TGTGCCAGCAGTTACTCGAAGGTCGGAGGGGCTTTCTTT.

This chain connects TRBV5-6 to TRBJ2-7, with D possibly matching TRBD2 (6 bases). Trimming took 5 bases from V and 3 from J, leaving 18 bases between them. This CDR3 region has 15 residues. CDR1 is SGHDT and CDR2 is YYEEEE in the germline V gene. CDR3 in DNA: TGTGCCAGCAGTTTGACCGGGACTCTTTACTACGAGCAGTACTTC. This gives the protein CASSLTGTLYYEQYF.

This chain joins TRBV5-1 and TRBJ2-7, with TRBD1 matching over 12 bases. J gave up 5 bases and V 4 bases, and 7 bases lay outside the gene matches. The CDR3 spans 15 residues. CDR1 SGHRS and CDR2 YFSETQ come from the germline V gene. The CDR3 DNA sequence: TGCGCCAGCAGCATGGGACAGGGGGCGCCCGACGAGCAGTACTTC. Amino acids: CASSMGQGAPDEQYF. The variable domain in full, with the rest retrieved from reference TRBV5-1 and TRBJ2-7, is KAGVTQTPRYLIKTRGQQVTLSCSPISGHRSVSWYQQTPGQGLQFLFEYFSETQRNKGNFPGRFSGRQFSNSRSEMNVSTLELGDSALYLCASSMGQGAPDEQYFGPGTRLTVT.

J is TRBJ1-5 and V is TRBV6-1, with TRBD1 matching over 8 bases. Germline loops: CDR1 MNHNS, CDR2 SASEGT. After removal of 2 bases from V and 2 bases from J, the junction contained 8 bases not matched to a gene. CDR3 size: 17 residues. The CDR3 region is CASSEPQGARGNQPQHF. CDR3 DNA: TGTGCCAGCAGTGAACCCCAGGGGGCGAGGGGCAATCAGCCCCAGCATTTT.

This chain links TRBV19 with TRBJ1-1; 9 positions match TRBD1. The germline gives CDR1 LNHDA, CDR2 SQIVND (reference sequence). This CDR3 spans 14 amino acids. With V trimmed by 5 bases and J by 4 bases, 5 bases remained unmatched. In DNA, the CDR3 is TGTGCCAGTAGTCCCGGGACAGGGTTCACTGAAGCTTTCTTT. Translating gives CASSPGTGFTEAFF.

As DNA, the CDR3 is TGTGCCAGCAGATCTAGCGGATCCTACGAGCAGTACTTC. This codes for CASRSSGSYEQYF. The chain employs TRBV25-1 and TRBJ2-7, with 7 bases lining up with TRBD2. J gave up 1 base and V 6 bases, and 3 bases lay outside the gene matches. This CDR3 spans 13 amino acids. Germline V gene data show CDR1 as MGHDK and CDR2 as SYGVNS.

This chain connects TRBV28 to TRBJ1-4, with 7 bases lining up with TRBD1. Germline V gene sequence: CDR1 MDHEN, CDR2 SYDVKM. The junction had 4 bases not matched to a gene; V was cut back by 6 bases and J by 0 bases. The CDR3 has 15 residues. Here the CDR3 DNA reads TGTGCCAGCAGCCCAGGGGGGACAACTAATGAAAAACTGTTTTTT. Translation gives CASSPGGTTNEKLFF.

The chain has TRBV9 and TRBJ1-5; no clear D. Germline V lookup: CDR1 SGDLS, CDR2 YYNGEE. The CDR3 has 14 residues. Trimming stripped 3 bases from V and 6 bases from J, with 13 bases between. The CDR3 coding sequence is TGTGCCAGCAGCGCAGAGGGCAGTGGTCAGCCCCAGCATTTT. This gives the protein CASSAEGSGQPQHF.

In its sample, this clone was seen a few times. The chain links TRBV6-5 to TRBJ1-4, with D possibly TRBD1 on 5 matching bases. Trimming pared 0 bases from V and 5 bases from J, leaving 13 bases between. Germline V gene lookup returns CDR1 MNHEY and CDR2 SVGAGI. The CDR3 is 16 residues long. DNA of the CDR3: TGTGCCAGCAGTTACTCGGCCGGACAAGAGAATGAAAAACTGTTTTTT. Amino acid sequence: CASSYSAGQENEKLFF.

The gene calls are TRBV7-2 and TRBJ1-4, with D possibly being TRBD1 (6 bases). V lost 2 bases and J lost 7, with 14 bases in between. The CDR3 contains 15 residues. The germline CDR1 and CDR2 sequences are SGHTA and FQGNSA. The CDR3 spells CASSLSGGGSEKLFF. The CDR3 DNA reads as TGTGCCAGCAGCTTAAGTGGGGGCGGGAGTGAAAAACTGTTTTTT.

This rearrangement joins TRBV28 to TRBJ2-4; D is ambiguous. This CDR3 has 15 residues. Trimming cost V 3 bases and J 0 bases, with 9 bases left between them. Germline V gene data show CDR1 as MDHEN and CDR2 as SYDVKM. In nucleotides, the CDR3 is TGTGCCAGCAGTTTGACCCGACTAGCCAAAAACATTCAGTACTTC. It yields the protein CASSLTRLAKNIQYF.

The chain has TRBV29-1 and TRBJ2-3; D is ambiguous. The CDR3 is 12 amino acids. The ends were cut back, 3 bases at V and 4 bases at J, with 8 bases in the middle. Germline CDR1 and CDR2: SQVTM and ANQGSEA. The CDR3 DNA reads TGCAGCGTTGACAATGCTGCAGATACGCAGTATTTT. Translated: CSVDNAADTQYF.

The chain employs TRBV30 and TRBJ1-4; 7 nucleotides align to TRBD1. CDR3 size: 12 residues. V lost 7 bases, J lost 4 bases, and 3 bases stayed unmatched. Germline CDR1 is GTSNPN and CDR2 is SVGIG (reference sequence). CDR3 residues: CAYQGVNEKLFF. The CDR3 DNA is TGTGCCTACCAGGGGGTTAATGAAAAACTGTTTTTT.